These 28 T cell receptor beta chains were sequenced from one sample in a study of shared clonotypes between healthy human individuals. TCRdb keeps only in-frame clones here, not all; method: immunoSEQ multiplex PCR. The sample has about 110,000 clones, roughly 70% seen once. The specimen was memory CD8+ T cells sorted from blood. Documented subset: CD45RO+ cells pooled with CCR7-negative TemRA cells. The receptors derive from a woman aged 30 to 39 in good health.

The chain recombines TRBV7-8 with TRBJ1-2; no clear D gene. Trimming shortened V by 0 bases and J by 1 base, and 12 bases separated the two germline ends. This CDR3 has 16 amino acids. From germline, CDR1 is SGHVS and CDR2 FQNEAQ. CDR3 coding DNA: TGTGCCAGCAGCTTAGCGGCTACAAGACTTAACTATGGCTACACCTTC. This encodes CASSLAATRLNYGYTF.

In this sample, this clone turned up many times. The genes are TRBV6-4 and TRBJ2-6, with D tentatively TRBD1 (5 bases). The CDR3 consists of 15 residues. Germline CDR1 MRHNA, CDR2 SNTAGT. Trimming removed 3 bases from V and 0 bases from J, with 6 bases in between. The CDR3 sequence: CASSEDSSGANVLTF. The CDR3 DNA follows: TGTGCCAGCAGTGAAGACAGCTCTGGGGCCAACGTCCTGACTTTC.

This chain links TRBV7-8 with TRBJ2-7; D gene ambiguous. This CDR3 is 15 amino acids long. The germline V gene has CDR1 SGHVS and CDR2 FQNEAQ. Trimming took off 1 base at V and 3 bases at J, with 13 bases between the two ends. For the CDR3, the DNA is TGTGCCAGCAGCTTAGGGGCAGGTAGTGGCTACGAGCAGTACTTC. Its protein product is CASSLGAGSGYEQYF.

The rearrangement uses TRBV2 and TRBJ2-1; 10 nucleotides agree with TRBD2. With V trimmed by 6 bases and J by 2 bases, 16 bases remained unmatched. CDR1 is SNHLY and CDR2 is FYNNEI in the germline V gene. This CDR3 comprises 19 residues. CDR3 protein: CASRGTRAASGRTYNEQFF. CDR3 coding DNA: TGTGCCAGCAGAGGAACCCGTGCCGCTAGCGGGAGAACCTACAATGAGCAGTTCTTC.

This clone was counted only a few times. In the same sample, other DNA sequences code for this CDR3. The chain couples TRBV19 to TRBJ1-5; TRBD1 might be the D (5 bases). Per the germline V gene, CDR1 is LNHDA and CDR2 is SQIVND (reference sequence). V was clipped by 2 bases and J by 1 base, with 9 bases between them. The CDR3 is made up of 15 amino acids. CDR3 region: CASSIWGGSNQPQHF. CDR3 DNA sequence: TGTGCCAGTAGTATATGGGGGGGGAGCAATCAGCCCCAGCATTTT. The variable domain in full, completed from reference TRBV19 and TRBJ1-5, reads DGGITQSPKYLFRKEGQNVTLSCEQNLNHDAMYWYRQDPGQGLRLIYYSQIVNDFQKGDIAEGYSVSREKKESFPLTVTSAQKNPTAFYLCASSIWGGSNQPQHFGDGTRLSIL.

The rearrangement joins TRBV4-1 to TRBJ2-7, with a tentative D call TRBD1 (6 bases). The CDR3 extends over 15 amino acids. Per germline, CDR1 MGHRA and CDR2 YSYEKL. Trimming left V 1 base short and J 7 bases short, with 17 bases between. The chain's CDR3 is CASSQGLGVGGEQYF. For the CDR3, the DNA is TGCGCCAGCAGCCAAGGGCTAGGTGTAGGGGGAGAGCAGTACTTC.

In its sample, this clone was seen once. The chain has TRBV29-1 and TRBJ1-2; maybe TRBD1 (5 bases). V was trimmed by 4 bases and J by 7 bases, leaving 13 bases between them. The CDR3 contains 12 residues. Per germline, CDR1 SQVTM and CDR2 ANQGSEA. CDR3 loop: CSVVLGERGYTF. In DNA, the CDR3 is TGCAGCGTTGTATTAGGGGAGCGTGGCTACACCTTC.

The V gene is TRBV18, the J gene TRBJ2-2; D might be TRBD2 (5 bases). CDR1 and CDR2 (germline): KGHSH, LQKENI. The CDR3 is 16 amino acids. V gave up 5 bases and J gave up 0 bases, with 13 bases separating them. The CDR3 sequence: CASSSGAEANTGELFF. Written as DNA, the CDR3 is TGTGCCAGCTCATCAGGAGCGGAAGCGAACACCGGGGAGCTGTTTTTT.

Of note for this clone: Other DNA sequences in the same sample also yield this CDR3. The V and J genes are TRBV11-2 and TRBJ2-7, with a weak D call TRBD2 (5 bases). The CDR3 is 15 residues long. CDR1 is SGHAT and CDR2 is FQNNGV in the germline V gene. V shed 1 base and J shed 2 bases, with 12 bases lying between them. For the CDR3, the DNA is TGTGCCAGCAGCTTAGTCAAGGACTCGCCCTACGAGCAGTACTTC. As protein: CASSLVKDSPYEQYF.

The chain links TRBV7-9 to TRBJ2-1, with TRBD2 matching 10 bases. This CDR3 is 16 amino acids long. In germline, CDR1 is SEHNR, CDR2 FQNEAQ (reference sequence). Germline trimming cut 1 base from V and 8 bases from J; bases unmatched to any gene: 8. Here the CDR3 reads CASSLVRLAGAHEQFF. The CDR3 DNA is TGTGCCAGCAGCTTAGTGCGGCTAGCGGGAGCTCATGAGCAGTTCTTC.

The chain uses TRBV6-1 and TRBJ2-2; 9 bases align to TRBD2. The V gene end was trimmed by 3 bases and the J gene end by 3 bases; junction bases not matched to a gene: 14. Germline loops: CDR1 MNHNS, CDR2 SASEGT. CDR3 length equals 19 residues. Here the CDR3 DNA reads TGTGCCAGCAGTGACCGCAGGATCCTCTTAGCGGGAGACACCGGGGAGCTGTTTTTT. Amino acid sequence: CASSDRRILLAGDTGELFF.

V and J are TRBV28 and TRBJ2-7; 11 bases agree with TRBD2. There are 14 residues in the CDR3. The J segment lost 6 bases and the V segment lost 8 bases, leaving 9 bases of the junction unmatched. Germline CDR1 reads MDHEN; CDR2 reads SYDVKM. CDR3 loop: CASRRLAGSLEQYF. CDR3 sequence (DNA): TGTGCCAGCCGCAGACTAGCGGGATCTCTCGAGCAGTACTTC.

The rearrangement joins TRBV7-2 to TRBJ2-5, with D perhaps matching TRBD2 (6 bases). CDR1 and CDR2 from the germline V gene are SGHTA and FQGNSA. This CDR3 comprises 17 residues. V shed 1 base and J shed 5 bases, with 20 bases lying between them. The chain's CDR3 is CASSLDGSGARQETQYF. CDR3 DNA sequence: TGTGCCAGCAGCTTAGACGGGAGTGGGGCGCGGCAGGAGACCCAGTACTTC.

This clone came up many times. The rearrangement uses TRBV6-4 and TRBJ2-3, with TRBD2 matching 9 bases. V shed 7 bases and J 0 bases; nucleotides not matched to a gene: 5. The CDR3 has 15 amino acids. Germline V gene data show CDR1 as MRHNA and CDR2 as SNTAGT. For the CDR3, the DNA is TGTGCCAGCACCCCGACTAGCGGAAGCACAGATACGCAGTATTTT. Amino acid sequence: CASTPTSGSTDTQYF.

The J gene is TRBJ2-7, the V gene TRBV6-1, with D perhaps TRBD2 (5 bases). This CDR3 has 14 amino acids. The germline V gene has CDR1 MNHNS and CDR2 SASEGT. V lost 6 bases to trimming and J lost 0 bases, with 12 bases between them. CDR3 DNA sequence: TGTGCCAGCAGCTTAACGGGGAGCTCCTACGAGCAGTACTTC. Its translation is CASSLTGSSYEQYF.

The chain couples TRBV5-6 to TRBJ2-3; D might be TRBD1 (5 bases). Germline V gives CDR1 SGHDT, CDR2 YYEEEE. This CDR3 contains 14 residues. V was shortened by 4 bases and J by 2 bases, with 11 bases between the two germline ends. Here the CDR3 reads CASSPLGDTDTQYF. DNA for the CDR3: TGTGCCAGCAGCCCCTTAGGGGACACAGATACGCAGTATTTT.

The gene calls are TRBV27 and TRBJ1-1; D possibly corresponds to TRBD1 (5 bases). Per germline, CDR1 MNHEY and CDR2 SMNVEV (reference sequence). V lost 3 bases to trimming and J lost 1 base, with 15 bases between them. This CDR3 has 16 residues. The CDR3 region is CASSFFPGHANTEAFF. DNA for the CDR3: TGTGCCAGCAGTTTTTTCCCAGGACACGCGAACACTGAAGCTTTCTTT.

The chain combines TRBV9 with TRBJ2-2; tentative D call: TRBD2 (5 bases). The CDR3 totals 15 residues. With 6 bases removed from V and 0 bases from J, the gap between germline ends came to 12 bases. CDR1 SGDLS and CDR2 YYNGEE come from the germline V gene. This CDR3 reads CASIGADTNTGELFF. In DNA, the CDR3 is TGTGCCAGCATAGGAGCGGATACGAACACCGGGGAGCTGTTTTTT.

This rearrangement joins TRBV29-1 to TRBJ2-5, with a possible D match to TRBD2 (6 bases). The DNA end lines up better with TRBJ2-7; the J call may be wrong. The CDR3 has 12 residues. Germline V gene sequence: CDR1 SQVTM, CDR2 ANQGSEA. The CDR3 protein is CSVLGGSYEQYF. DNA for the CDR3: TGCAGCGTGCTGGGGGGCTCCTACGAGCAGTACTTC.

The V and J genes are TRBV2 and TRBJ1-1; D is ambiguous. Germline values: CDR1 SNHLY, CDR2 FYNNEI. This CDR3 contains 13 residues. The V gene lost 5 bases and the J gene lost 5 bases, with 12 bases spanning the gap. This CDR3 reads CASSLGVETEAFF. The CDR3 DNA is TGTGCCAGCAGTCTGGGAGTGGAAACTGAAGCTTTCTTT.

The chain recombines TRBV29-1 with TRBJ2-1, with unresolved D. V was clipped by 2 bases and J by 16 bases, with 18 bases between them. CDR3 size: 12 residues. Germline CDR1 is SQVTM and CDR2 is ANQGSEA. CDR3 DNA: TGCAGCGTTGAAAGTTCTGGACCAGCACGTTTCTTC. Translating gives CSVESSGPARFF.

The chain recombines TRBV4-1 with TRBJ1-5; no firm D call. The CDR3 runs 16 residues. CDR1 is MGHRA and CDR2 is YSYEKL in the germline V gene. The germline V and J ends were trimmed by 4 bases and 10 bases, with 23 bases remaining between them. Here the CDR3 reads CASSPTPDGYRGPQHF. Here the CDR3 DNA reads TGCGCCAGCAGCCCCACCCCGGACGGGTACCGAGGCCCCCAGCATTTT.

This clone came up a few times. The chain links TRBV27 to TRBJ2-4; TRBD2 matches 11 bases. Germline-derived CDR1 and CDR2 are MNHEY and SMNVEV (reference sequence). The CDR3 totals 14 residues. Trimming removed 6 bases from V and 8 bases from J; junction bases left unmatched: 6. This CDR3 reads CASRTSGSWDIQYF. As DNA, the CDR3 is TGTGCCAGCAGAACTAGCGGGAGTTGGGACATTCAGTACTTC.

The J gene is TRBJ1-1, the V gene TRBV25-1; D remains unclear. Trimming cost V 5 bases and J 1 base, with 5 bases left between them. This CDR3 is built from 12 residues. In germline, CDR1 is MGHDK, CDR2 SYGVNS. The CDR3 bases are TGTGCCAGCAGTCCGCGGAACACTGAAGCTTTCTTT. Translation: CASSPRNTEAFF.

The chain joins TRBV6-4 to TRBJ2-3, with TRBD2 as a possible D gene (5 bases). The CDR3 has 14 amino acids. Between the trimmed V and J ends, which lost 2 bases and 4 bases, there was a span of 10 bases. Germline lookup yields CDR1 MRHNA and CDR2 SNTAGT. CDR3 sequence: CASSDDSDADTQYF. CDR3 nucleotides: TGTGCCAGCAGTGACGATAGCGATGCAGATACGCAGTATTTT.

V usage is TRBV7-9 and J usage is TRBJ2-1; a weak D match, TRBD2 (5 bases). The V and J ends lost 5 bases and 8 bases respectively, with 16 bases between them. CDR3 length: 14 residues. Germline CDR1 reads SEHNR; CDR2 reads FQNEAQ (reference sequence). The CDR3 region has the DNA TGTGCCAGCAGCCGGTGGGAGATCTCCGATGAGCAGTTCTTC. It specifies CASSRWEISDEQFF. Full variable domain (missing parts from reference TRBV7-9 and TRBJ2-1): DTGVSQNPRHKITKRGQNVTFRCDPISEHNRLYWYRQTLGQGPEFLTYFQNEAQLEKSRLLSDRFSAERPKGSFSTLEIQRTEQGDSAMYLCASSRWEISDEQFFGPGTRLTVL.

J is TRBJ2-6 and V is TRBV7-4; D uncertain. The CDR3 spans 18 residues. Trimming took 5 bases from V and 5 from J, leaving 22 bases between them. Germline lookup yields CDR1 SGHVT and CDR2 SQSDAQ. The CDR3 DNA sequence: TGTGCCAGCAGCAGGCGATGTAGCTCACAAAGTCGGGCCAACGTCCTGACTTTC. It is translated as CASSRRCSSQSRANVLTF.

Details on this clone: A much larger clone lies a single base off, so this may be a read error. The J gene is TRBJ1-5, the V gene TRBV5-5; D possibly corresponds to TRBD1 (6 bases). V was trimmed by 1 base and J by 2 bases, leaving 10 bases between them. This CDR3 region has 15 residues. Germline CDR1 and CDR2: SGHKS and YYEKEE (reference sequence). The CDR3 bases are TGTGCCAGCAGCTTGAGGGCAGGGGGCAATCAGCCCCAGCATTTT. This encodes CASSLRAGGNQPQHF.